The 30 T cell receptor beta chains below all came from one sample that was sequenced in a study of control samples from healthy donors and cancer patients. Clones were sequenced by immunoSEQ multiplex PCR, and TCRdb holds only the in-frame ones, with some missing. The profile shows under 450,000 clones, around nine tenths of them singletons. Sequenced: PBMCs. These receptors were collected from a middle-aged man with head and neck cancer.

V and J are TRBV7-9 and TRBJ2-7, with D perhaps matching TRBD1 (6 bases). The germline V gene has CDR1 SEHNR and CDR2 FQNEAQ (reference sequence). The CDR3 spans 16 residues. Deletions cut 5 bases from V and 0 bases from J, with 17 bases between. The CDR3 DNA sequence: TGTGCCAGCAGCCCAATGCACAGGGCGAGCTCCTACGAGCAGTACTTC. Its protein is CASSPMHRASSYEQYF.

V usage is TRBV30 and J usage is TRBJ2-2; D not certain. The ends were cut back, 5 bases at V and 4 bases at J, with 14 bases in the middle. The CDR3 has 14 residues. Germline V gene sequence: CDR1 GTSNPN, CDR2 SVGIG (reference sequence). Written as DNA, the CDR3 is TGTGCCTGGGGACGAAACAGCGCCACCGGGGAGCTGTTTTTT. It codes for CAWGRNSATGELFF.

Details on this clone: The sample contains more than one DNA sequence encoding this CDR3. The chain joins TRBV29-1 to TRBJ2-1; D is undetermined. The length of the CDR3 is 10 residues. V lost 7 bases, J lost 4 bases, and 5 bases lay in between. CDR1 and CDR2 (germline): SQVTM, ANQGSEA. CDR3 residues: CSGFYNEQFF. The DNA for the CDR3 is TGCAGCGGGTTTTACAATGAGCAGTTCTTC.

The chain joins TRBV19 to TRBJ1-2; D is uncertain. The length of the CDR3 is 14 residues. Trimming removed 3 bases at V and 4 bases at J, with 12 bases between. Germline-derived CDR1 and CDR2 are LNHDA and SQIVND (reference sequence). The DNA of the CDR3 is TGTGCCAGTAGTATCACCAGCAGCATCTATGGCTACACCTTC. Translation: CASSITSSIYGYTF.

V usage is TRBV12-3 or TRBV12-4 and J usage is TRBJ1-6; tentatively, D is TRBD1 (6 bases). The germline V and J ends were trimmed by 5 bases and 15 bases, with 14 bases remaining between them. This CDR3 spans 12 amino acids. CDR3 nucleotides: TGTGCCAGCAGTACCTGGACAGTTCTCCTCCACTTT. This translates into CASSTWTVLLHF.

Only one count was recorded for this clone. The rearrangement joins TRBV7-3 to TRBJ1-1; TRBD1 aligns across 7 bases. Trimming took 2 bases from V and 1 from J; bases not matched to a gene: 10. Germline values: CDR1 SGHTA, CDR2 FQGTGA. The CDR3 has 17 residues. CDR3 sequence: CASSLRGGRFGNTEAFF. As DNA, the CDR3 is TGTGCCAGCAGCTTACGAGGGGGCAGGTTCGGGAACACTGAAGCTTTCTTT.

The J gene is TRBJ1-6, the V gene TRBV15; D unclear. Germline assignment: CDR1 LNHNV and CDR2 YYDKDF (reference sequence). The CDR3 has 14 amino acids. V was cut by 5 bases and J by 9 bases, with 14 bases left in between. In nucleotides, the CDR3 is TGTGCCACCAGCGGGATTGAGTGGAGTTCACCCCTCCACTTT. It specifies CATSGIEWSSPLHF.

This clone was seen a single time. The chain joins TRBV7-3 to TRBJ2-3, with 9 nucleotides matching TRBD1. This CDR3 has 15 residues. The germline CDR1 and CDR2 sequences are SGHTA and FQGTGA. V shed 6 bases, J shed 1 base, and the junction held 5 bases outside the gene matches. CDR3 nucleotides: TGTGCCAGCAGTCCTACAGGGGGCGGCACAGATACGCAGTATTTT. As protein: CASSPTGGGTDTQYF.

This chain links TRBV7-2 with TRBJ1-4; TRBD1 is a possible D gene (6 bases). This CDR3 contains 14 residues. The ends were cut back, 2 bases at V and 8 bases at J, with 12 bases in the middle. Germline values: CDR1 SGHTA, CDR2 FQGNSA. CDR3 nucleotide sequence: TGTGCCAGCAGCTTAACAGGGCCAGGGGAAAAACTGTTTTTT. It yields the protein CASSLTGPGEKLFF. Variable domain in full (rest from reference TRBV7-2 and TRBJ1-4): GAGVSQSPSNKVTEKGKDVELRCDPISGHTALYWYRQSLGQGLEFLIYFQGNSAPDKSGLPSDRFSAERTGGSVSTLTIQRTQQEDSAVYLCASSLTGPGEKLFFGSGTQLSVL.

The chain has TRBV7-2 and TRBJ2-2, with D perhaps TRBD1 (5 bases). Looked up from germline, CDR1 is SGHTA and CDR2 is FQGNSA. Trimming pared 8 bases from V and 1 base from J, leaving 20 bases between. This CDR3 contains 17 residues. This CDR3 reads CASSLRGHQVNTGELFF. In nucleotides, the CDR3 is TGTGCCAGCTCATTAAGGGGCCATCAAGTGAACACCGGGGAGCTGTTTTTT.

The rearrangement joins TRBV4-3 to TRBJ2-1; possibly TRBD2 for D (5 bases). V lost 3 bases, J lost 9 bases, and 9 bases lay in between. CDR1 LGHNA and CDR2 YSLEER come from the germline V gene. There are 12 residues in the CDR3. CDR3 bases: TGCGCCAGCAGCCACCCTGGGAGTGAGCAGTTCTTC. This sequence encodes CASSHPGSEQFF.

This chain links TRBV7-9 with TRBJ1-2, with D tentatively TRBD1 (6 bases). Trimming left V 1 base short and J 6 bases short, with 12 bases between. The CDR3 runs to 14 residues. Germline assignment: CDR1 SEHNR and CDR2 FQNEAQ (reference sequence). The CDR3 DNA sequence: TGTGCCAGCAGCTTAGTAGTCGCAGGGGATGGCTACACCTTC. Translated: CASSLVVAGDGYTF.

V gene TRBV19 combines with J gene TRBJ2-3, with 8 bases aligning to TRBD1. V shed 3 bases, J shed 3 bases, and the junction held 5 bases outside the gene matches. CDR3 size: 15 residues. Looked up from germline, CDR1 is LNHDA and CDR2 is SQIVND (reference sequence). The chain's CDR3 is CASSMMGQVTDTQYF. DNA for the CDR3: TGTGCCAGTAGTATGATGGGACAGGTGACAGATACGCAGTATTTT.

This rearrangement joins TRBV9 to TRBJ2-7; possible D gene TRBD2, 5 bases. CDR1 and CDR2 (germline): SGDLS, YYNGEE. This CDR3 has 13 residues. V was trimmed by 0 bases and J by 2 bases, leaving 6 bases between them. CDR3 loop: CASSVEEAYEQYF. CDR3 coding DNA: TGTGCCAGCAGCGTAGAGGAGGCCTACGAGCAGTACTTC.

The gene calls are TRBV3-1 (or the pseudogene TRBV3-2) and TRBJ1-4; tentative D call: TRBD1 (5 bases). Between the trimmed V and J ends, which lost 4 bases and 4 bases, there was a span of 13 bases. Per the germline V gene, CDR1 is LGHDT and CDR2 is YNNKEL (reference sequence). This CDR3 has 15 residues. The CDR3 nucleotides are TGTGCCAGCAGCCCCTCCGGGGGAATTAATGAAAAACTGTTTTTT. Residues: CASSPSGGINEKLFF.

DNA of the CDR3: TGTGCCAGCCGAACAGGGTCCACTGAAGCTTTCTTT. Encoded protein: CASRTGSTEAFF. The V gene is TRBV19, the J gene TRBJ1-1, with a tentative D call TRBD1 (6 bases). V gave up 9 bases and J gave up 4 bases, with 12 bases separating them. Germline CDR1 LNHDA, CDR2 SQIVND (reference sequence). The CDR3 covers 12 residues.

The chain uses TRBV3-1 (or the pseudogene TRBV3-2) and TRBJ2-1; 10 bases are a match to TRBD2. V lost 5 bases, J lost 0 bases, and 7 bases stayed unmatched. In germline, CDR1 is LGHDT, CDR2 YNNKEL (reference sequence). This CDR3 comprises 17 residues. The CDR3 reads CASSVSGGLSSYNEQFF. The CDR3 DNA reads TGTGCCAGCAGCGTTAGCGGGGGGCTGAGCTCCTACAATGAGCAGTTCTTC.

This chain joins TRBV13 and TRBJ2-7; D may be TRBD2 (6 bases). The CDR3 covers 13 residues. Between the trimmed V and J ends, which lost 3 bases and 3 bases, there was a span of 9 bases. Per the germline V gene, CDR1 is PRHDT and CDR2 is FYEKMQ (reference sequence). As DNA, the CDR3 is TGTGCCAGCAGCTTGGGCGGGAACTACGAGCAGTACTTC. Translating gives CASSLGGNYEQYF.

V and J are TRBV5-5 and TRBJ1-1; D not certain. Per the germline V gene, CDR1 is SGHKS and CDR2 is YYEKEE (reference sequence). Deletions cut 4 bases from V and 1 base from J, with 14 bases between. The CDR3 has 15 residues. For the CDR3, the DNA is TGTGCCAGCAGCATTTCCCCGGGTACGAACACTGAAGCTTTCTTT. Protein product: CASSISPGTNTEAFF. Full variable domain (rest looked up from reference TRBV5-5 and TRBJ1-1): DAGVTQSPTHLIKTRGQQVTLRCSPISGHKSVSWYQQVLGQGPQFIFQYYEKEERGRGNFPDRFSARQFPNYSSELNVNALLLGDSALYLCASSISPGTNTEAFFGQGTRLTVV.

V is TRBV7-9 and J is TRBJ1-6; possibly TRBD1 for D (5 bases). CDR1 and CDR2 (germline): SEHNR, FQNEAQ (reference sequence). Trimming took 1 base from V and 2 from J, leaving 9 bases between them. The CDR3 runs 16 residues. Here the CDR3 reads CASSLETATYNSPLHF. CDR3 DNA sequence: TGTGCCAGCAGCTTAGAGACAGCTACCTATAATTCACCCCTCCACTTT.

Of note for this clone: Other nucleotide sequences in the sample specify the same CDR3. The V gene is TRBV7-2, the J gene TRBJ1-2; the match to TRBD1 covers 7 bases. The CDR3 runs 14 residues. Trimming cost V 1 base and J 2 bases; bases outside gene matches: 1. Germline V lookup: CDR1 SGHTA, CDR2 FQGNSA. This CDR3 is CASSLGGQNYGYTF. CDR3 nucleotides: TGTGCCAGCAGCTTAGGGGGACAGAACTATGGCTACACCTTC.

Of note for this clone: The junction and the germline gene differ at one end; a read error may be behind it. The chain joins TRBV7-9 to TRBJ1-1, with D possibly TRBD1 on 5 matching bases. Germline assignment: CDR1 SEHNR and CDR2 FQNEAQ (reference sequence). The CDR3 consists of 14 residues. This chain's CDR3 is CASTLDRANTEAFF. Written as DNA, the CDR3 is TGTGCCAGCACCTTAGACAGAGCGAACACTGAAGCTTTCTTT.

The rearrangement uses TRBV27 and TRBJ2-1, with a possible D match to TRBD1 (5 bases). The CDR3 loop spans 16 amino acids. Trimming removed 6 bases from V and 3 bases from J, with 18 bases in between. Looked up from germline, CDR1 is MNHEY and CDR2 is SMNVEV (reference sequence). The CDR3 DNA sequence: TGTGCCAGCAGGGACCTGTCAGGTCAGGGCTACAATGAGCAGTTCTTC. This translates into CASRDLSGQGYNEQFF.

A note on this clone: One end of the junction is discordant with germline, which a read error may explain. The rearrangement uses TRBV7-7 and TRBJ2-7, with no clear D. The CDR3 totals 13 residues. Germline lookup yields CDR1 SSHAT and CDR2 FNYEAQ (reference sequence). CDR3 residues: CASSRTDAYEQYF. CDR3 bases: TGTGCTAGCAGTCGGACCGACGCCTACGAGCAGTACTTC.

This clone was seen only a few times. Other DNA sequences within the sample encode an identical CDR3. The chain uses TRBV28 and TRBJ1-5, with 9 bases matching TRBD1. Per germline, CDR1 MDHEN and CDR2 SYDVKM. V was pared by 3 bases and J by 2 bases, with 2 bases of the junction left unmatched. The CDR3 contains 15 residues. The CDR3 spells CASSLRTGGNQPQHF. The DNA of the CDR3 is TGTGCCAGCAGTTTGCGGACAGGGGGCAATCAGCCCCAGCATTTT.

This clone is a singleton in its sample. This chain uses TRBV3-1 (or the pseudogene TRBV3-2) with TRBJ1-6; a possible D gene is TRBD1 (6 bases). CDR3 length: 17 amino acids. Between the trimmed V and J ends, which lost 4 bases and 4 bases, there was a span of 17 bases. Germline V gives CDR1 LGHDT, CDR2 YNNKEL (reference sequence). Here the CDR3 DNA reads TGTGCCAGCAGCCGACTGCGGACAGTGCAATATAATTCACCCCTCCACTTT. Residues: CASSRLRTVQYNSPLHF.

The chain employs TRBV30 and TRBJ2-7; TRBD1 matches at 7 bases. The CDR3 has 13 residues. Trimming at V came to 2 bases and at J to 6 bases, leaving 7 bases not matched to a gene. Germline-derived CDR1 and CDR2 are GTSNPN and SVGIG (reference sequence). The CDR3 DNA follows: TGTGCCTGGAGTCATAAGGGGGCCCTCGAGCAGTACTTC. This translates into CAWSHKGALEQYF.

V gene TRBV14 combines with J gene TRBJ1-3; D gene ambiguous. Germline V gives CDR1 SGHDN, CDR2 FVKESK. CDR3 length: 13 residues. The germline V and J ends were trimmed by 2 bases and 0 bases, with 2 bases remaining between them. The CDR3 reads CASSQTSGNTIYF. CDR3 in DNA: TGTGCCAGCAGCCAAACCTCTGGAAACACCATATATTTT.

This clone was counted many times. The chain's CDR3 is CASSFRDANEKLFF. The CDR3 DNA reads as TGTGCCAGCAGCTTCCGGGATGCTAATGAAAAACTGTTTTTT. The V and J genes are TRBV5-4 and TRBJ1-4; D is undetermined. Germline V lookup: CDR1 SGHNT, CDR2 YYREEE (reference sequence). The ends were cut back, 2 bases at V and 3 bases at J, with 8 bases in the middle. The CDR3 is 14 residues long.

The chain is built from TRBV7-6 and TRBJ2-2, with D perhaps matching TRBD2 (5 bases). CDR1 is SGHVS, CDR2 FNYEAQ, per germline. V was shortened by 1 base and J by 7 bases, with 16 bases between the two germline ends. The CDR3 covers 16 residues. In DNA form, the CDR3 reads TGTGCCAGCAGCTTAGTCGCCTGGGAGAGGGTCGGGGAGCTGTTTTTT. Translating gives CASSLVAWERVGELFF.